The present T cell receptor (beta chain) was sequenced within a study of vaccination effects on CD4 cells after COVID-19. Turning to the study itself: Researchers obtained post-vaccine samples at a median of 72 days past the second dose. Study outcomes and limitations: Vaccine- and infection-induced clones showed marked clonal contraction late following vaccination. Few convalescent patients were included, and no early post-infection timepoints were sampled.

After expansion with viral peptide pools in the ViraFEST assay, antigen-specific CD4+ T cells were sequenced. Culturing for about 10 days preceded CD4+ T cell isolation. Every participant took two doses of the BNT162b2 or mRNA-1273 vaccine. Roughly 1.9 million PBMC were placed in each well, which was supplemented with approximately 9.7 IU/ml IL-2 and around 9.5 ug/ml peptides. TCRdb's copy holds only in-frame clones and misses some; the assay was immunoSEQ multiplex PCR. The table records about 22,000 clones, 60% to 75% of them present only once. As for this clone: Its antigen is undetermined.

The sequence was collected from a human donor who received a COVID-19 vaccine. This sample comprised CD4+ T cells from PBMCs cultured with HCoV-NL63 spike peptides, obtained after COVID-19 vaccination.

CDR3 DNA sequence: TGTGCCAGTGGACCAGGGGATTGGTACGCTCGGACTGAAGCTTTCTTT. It specifies CASGPGDWYARTEAFF. The rearrangement uses TRBV19 and TRBJ1-1; a weak D match, TRBD1 (6 bases). Germline assignment: CDR1 LNHDA and CDR2 SQIVND (reference sequence). This CDR3 is built from 16 residues. The V end lost 8 bases, the J end lost 5 bases, and 24 bases lay between the germline ends.